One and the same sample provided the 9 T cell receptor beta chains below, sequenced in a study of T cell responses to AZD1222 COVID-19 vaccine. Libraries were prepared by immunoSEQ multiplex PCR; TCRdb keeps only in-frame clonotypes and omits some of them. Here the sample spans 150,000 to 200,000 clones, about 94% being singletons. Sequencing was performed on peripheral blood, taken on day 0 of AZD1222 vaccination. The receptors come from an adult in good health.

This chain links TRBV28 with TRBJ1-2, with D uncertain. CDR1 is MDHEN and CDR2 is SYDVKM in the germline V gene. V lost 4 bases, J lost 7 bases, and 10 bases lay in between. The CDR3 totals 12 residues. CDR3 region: CASSSGPSGYTF. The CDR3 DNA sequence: TGTGCCAGCAGTTCCGGACCTTCTGGCTACACCTTC.

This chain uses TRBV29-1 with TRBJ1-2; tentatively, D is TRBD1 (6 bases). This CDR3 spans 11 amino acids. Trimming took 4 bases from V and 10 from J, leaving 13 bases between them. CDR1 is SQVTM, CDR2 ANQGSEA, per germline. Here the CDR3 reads CSVGDNQDYTF. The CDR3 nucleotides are TGCAGCGTTGGGGACAACCAAGACTACACCTTC.

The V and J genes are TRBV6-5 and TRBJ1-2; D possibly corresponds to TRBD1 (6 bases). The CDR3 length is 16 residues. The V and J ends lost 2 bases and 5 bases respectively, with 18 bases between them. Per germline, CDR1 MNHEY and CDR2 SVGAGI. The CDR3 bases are TGTGCCAGCAGTTACCTTCCCGGCAGGGGCGGTTATGGCTACACCTTC. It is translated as CASSYLPGRGGYGYTF.

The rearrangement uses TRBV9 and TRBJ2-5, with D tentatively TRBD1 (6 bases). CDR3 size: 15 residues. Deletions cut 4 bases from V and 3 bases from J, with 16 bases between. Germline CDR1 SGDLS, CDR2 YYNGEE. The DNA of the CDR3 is TGTGCCAGCAGCCCGTTAGGGGGAATCAAAGAGACCCAGTACTTC. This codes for CASSPLGGIKETQYF.

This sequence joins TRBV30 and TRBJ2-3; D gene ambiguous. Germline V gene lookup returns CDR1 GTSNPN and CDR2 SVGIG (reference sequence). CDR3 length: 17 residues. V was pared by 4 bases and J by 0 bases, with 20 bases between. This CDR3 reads CAWTAGLGHLSTDTQYF. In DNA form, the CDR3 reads TGTGCCTGGACCGCTGGATTAGGGCACTTGAGCACAGATACGCAGTATTTT.

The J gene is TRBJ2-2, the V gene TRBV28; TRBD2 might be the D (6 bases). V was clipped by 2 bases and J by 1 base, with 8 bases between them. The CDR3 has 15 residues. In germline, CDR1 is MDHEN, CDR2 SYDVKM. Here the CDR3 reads CASSLGTLNTGELFF. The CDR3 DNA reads TGTGCCAGCAGTTTAGGGACTTTGAACACCGGGGAGCTGTTTTTT. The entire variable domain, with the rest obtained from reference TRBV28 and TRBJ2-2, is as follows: DVKVTQSSRYLVKRTGEKVFLECVQDMDHENMFWYRQDPGLGLRLIYFSYDVKMKEKGDIPEGYSVSREKKERFSLILESASTNQTSMYLCASSLGTLNTGELFFGEGSRLTVL.

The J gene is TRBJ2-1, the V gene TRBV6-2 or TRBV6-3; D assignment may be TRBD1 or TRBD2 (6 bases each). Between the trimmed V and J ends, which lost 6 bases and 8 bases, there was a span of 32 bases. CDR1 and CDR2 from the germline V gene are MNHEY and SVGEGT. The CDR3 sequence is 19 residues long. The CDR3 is CASSPMRGEVAGREYEQFF. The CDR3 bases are TGTGCCAGCAGCCCTATGAGGGGGGAAGTGGCGGGAAGGGAGTATGAGCAGTTCTTC.

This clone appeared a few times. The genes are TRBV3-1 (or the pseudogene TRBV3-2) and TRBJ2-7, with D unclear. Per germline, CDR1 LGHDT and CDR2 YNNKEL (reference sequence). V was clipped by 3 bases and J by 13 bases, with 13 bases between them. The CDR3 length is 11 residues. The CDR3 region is CASSQNNIHYF. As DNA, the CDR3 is TGTGCCAGCAGCCAGAACAACATACACTACTTC.

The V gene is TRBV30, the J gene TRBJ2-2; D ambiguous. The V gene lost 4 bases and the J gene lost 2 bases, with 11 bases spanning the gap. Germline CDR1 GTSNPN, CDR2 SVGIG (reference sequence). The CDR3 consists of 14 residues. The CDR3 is CAWKDGPNTGELFF. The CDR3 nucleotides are TGTGCCTGGAAGGACGGACCAAACACCGGGGAGCTGTTTTTT. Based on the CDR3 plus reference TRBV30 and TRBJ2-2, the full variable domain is SQTIHQWPATLVQPVGSPLSLECTVEGTSNPNLYWYRQAAGRGLQLLFYSVGIGQISSEVPQNLSASRPQDRQFILSSKKLLLSDSGFYLCAWKDGPNTGELFFGEGSRLTVL.